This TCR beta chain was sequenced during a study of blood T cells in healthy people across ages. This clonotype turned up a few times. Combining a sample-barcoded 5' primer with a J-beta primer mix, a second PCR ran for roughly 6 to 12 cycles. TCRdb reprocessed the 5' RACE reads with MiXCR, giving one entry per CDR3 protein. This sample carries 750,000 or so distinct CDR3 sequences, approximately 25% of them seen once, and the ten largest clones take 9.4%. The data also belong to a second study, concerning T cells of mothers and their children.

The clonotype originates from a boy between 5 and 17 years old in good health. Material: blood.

The CDR3 coding sequence is TGTGCCAGCAGCACAACCGGGACAGGGTCCGACGAGCAGTACTTC. This sequence encodes CASSTTGTGSDEQYF. V and J are TRBV6-1 and TRBJ2-7, with 9 bases fitting TRBD1. The CDR3 runs 15 residues. Trimming removed 6 bases from V and 5 bases from J; junction bases left unmatched: 11. CDR1 and CDR2 (germline): MNHNS, SASEGT.